This TCR beta chain was captured by sequencing in a study of blood T cells in healthy people across ages. As to this clonotype: Its antigen is undetermined.

The donors, aged about 6 to 90, were healthy Caucasians from Russia. Primers used in a second PCR of roughly 6 to 12 cycles were a sample-barcoded 5' primer and a J-beta primer mix. TCRdb re-called the 5' RACE reads through MiXCR, storing one row per CDR3 protein. The sample lists just over 1 million distinct CDR3 sequences, less than 50% occurring once. Whole-study findings and limits: Older individuals had lower TCR beta diversity per million T cells (the decline was roughly linear).

The sequencing input was blood. This clonotype originated in a woman aged 60-75 years in good health.

This CDR3 is CASNPQGLHYGYTF. The CDR3 nucleotides read TGTGCCAGCAACCCACAGGGACTTCACTATGGCTACACCTTC. This chain links TRBV5-6 with TRBJ1-2, with D possibly being TRBD1 (6 bases). V was shortened by 6 bases and J by 3 bases, with 15 bases between the two germline ends. Looked up from germline, CDR1 is SGHDT and CDR2 is YYEEEE. CDR3 length: 14 amino acids.